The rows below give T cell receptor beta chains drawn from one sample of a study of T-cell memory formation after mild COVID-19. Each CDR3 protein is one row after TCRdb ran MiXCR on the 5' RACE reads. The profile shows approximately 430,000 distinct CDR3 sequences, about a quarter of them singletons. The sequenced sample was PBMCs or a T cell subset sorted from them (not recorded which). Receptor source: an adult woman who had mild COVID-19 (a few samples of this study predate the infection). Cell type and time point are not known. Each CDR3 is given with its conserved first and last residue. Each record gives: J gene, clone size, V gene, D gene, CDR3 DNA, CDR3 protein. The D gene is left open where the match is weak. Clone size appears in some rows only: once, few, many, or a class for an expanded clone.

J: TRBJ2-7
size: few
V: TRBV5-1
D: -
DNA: TGCGCCAGCAGCCCCCCCGTTATCTACGAGCAGTACTTC
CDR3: CASSPPVIYEQYF

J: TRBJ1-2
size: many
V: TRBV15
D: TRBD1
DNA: TGTGCCACCAGCTTGCGACAGGGGAGCTTTGATGGCTACACCTTC
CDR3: CATSLRQGSFDGYTF

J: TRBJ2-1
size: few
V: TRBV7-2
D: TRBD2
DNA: TGTGCCAGCAGCTTAGTGGCTAGCGGGGGGGTTGAGCAGTTCTTC
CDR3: CASSLVASGGVEQFF

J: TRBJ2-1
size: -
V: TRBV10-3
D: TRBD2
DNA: TGTGCCATCAGTGATGTTGGACTAGCGGGAGGAAATGAGCAGTTCTTC
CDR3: CAISDVGLAGGNEQFF

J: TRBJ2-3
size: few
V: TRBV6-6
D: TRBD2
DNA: TGTGCCAGCAGTTACTCGAGTAGCGGGGGGGGAGATACGCAGTATTTT
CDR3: CASSYSSSGGGDTQYF

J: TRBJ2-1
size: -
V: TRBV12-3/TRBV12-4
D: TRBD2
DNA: TGTGCCAGCATCCCGCCCAGCGGGAGGGCCGGGGAGCAGTTCTTC
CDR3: CASIPPSGRAGEQFF

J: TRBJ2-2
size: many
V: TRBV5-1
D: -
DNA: TGTGCCAGCAGCTTAGTAGCCGGGGAGCTGTTTTTT
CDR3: CASSLVAGELFF

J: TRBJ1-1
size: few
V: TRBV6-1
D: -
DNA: TGTGCCAGCACAACTTACACTGAAGCTTTCTTT
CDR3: CASTTYTEAFF

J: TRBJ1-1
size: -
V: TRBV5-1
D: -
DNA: TGCGCCAGCAAAGTCAGGGCGGACACTGAAGCTTTCTTT
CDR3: CASKVRADTEAFF

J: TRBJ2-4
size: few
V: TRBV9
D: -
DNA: TGTGCCAGCAGCGGCGGGACGGTGCAGTACTTC
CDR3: CASSGGTVQYF

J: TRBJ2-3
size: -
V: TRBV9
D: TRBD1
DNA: TGTGCCAGCAGCGTAGAGGGGGCGCCAGATACGCAGTATTTT
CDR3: CASSVEGAPDTQYF

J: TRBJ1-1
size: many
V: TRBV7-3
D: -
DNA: TGTGCCAGCAGTCACGGGGGCACTGAAGCTTTCTTT
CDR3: CASSHGGTEAFF

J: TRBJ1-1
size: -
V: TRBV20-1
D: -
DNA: TGCAGTGCTAGGAAGCCGAGCGGTGAAGCTTTCTTT
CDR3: CSARKPSGEAFF

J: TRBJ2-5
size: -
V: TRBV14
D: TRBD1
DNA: TGTGCCAGCAGCCAAGAAATAACAGGGGGGGAGACCCAGTACTTC
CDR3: CASSQEITGGETQYF

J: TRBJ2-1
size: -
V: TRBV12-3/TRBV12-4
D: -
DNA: TGTGCCAGCAGTTTAGGGTCACGGGAGCAGTTCTTC
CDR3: CASSLGSREQFF

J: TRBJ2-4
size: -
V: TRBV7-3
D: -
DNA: TGTGCCAGCAGCTCCCTCGGTCCTCCAAAAAACAAGACGGCCAAAAACATTCAGTACTTC
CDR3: CASSSLGPPKNKTAKNIQYF